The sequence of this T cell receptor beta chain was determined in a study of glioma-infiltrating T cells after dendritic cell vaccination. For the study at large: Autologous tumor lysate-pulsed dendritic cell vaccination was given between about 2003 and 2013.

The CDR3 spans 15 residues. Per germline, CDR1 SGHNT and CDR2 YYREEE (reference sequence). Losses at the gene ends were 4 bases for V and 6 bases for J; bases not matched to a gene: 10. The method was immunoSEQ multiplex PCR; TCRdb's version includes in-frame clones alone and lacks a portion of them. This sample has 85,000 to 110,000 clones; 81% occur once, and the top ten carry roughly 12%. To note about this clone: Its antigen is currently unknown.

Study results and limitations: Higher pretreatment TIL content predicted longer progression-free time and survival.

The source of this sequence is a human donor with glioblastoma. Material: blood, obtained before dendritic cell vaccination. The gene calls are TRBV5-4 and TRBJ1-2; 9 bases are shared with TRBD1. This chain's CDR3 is CASSEGPTGGDGYTF. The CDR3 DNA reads TGTGCCAGCAGCGAGGGACCGACAGGGGGAGATGGCTACACCTTC.